The 16 T cell receptor beta chains below all came from one sample that was sequenced in a study of blood T cell repertoires in COVID-19. Data came from immunoSEQ multiplex PCR; TCRdb stores just in-frame clones and leaves some out. The table shows about 40,000 clones, with about 89% occurring only once. Sequencing input: peripheral blood. The receptors shown here come from a woman in her twenties or thirties in a cohort sampled during active COVID-19.

This chain connects TRBV7-3 to TRBJ2-2, with 9 bases that match TRBD1. Unmatched junction bases numbered 7, after V lost 3 bases and J lost 5 bases. The CDR3 consists of 16 residues. CDR1 and CDR2 from the germline V gene are SGHTA and FQGTGA. In DNA form, the CDR3 reads TGTGCCAGCAGCTTTCAAGGACAGGGGAAGACCGGGGAGCTGTTTTTT. It is translated as CASSFQGQGKTGELFF.

The rearrangement uses TRBV4-2 and TRBJ1-2; D remains unclear. This CDR3 comprises 12 residues. CDR1 is LGHNA, CDR2 YNFKEQ, per germline. V lost 4 bases and J lost 5, with 8 bases in between. CDR3 nucleotide sequence: TGTGCCAGCAGCCCGGGATATTATGGCTACACCTTC. Amino acid sequence: CASSPGYYGYTF.

The chain is built from TRBV20-1 and TRBJ2-1, with D unresolved. Looked up from germline, CDR1 is DFQATT and CDR2 is SNEGSKA (reference sequence). V was clipped by 3 bases and J by 5 bases, with 8 bases between them. This CDR3 has 12 amino acids. The DNA of the CDR3 is TGCAGTGCTAGTCTCAGCGACAATGAGCAGTTCTTC. Its translation: CSASLSDNEQFF.

The chain carries TRBV30 and TRBJ2-1; 7 positions agree with TRBD1. With V trimmed by 6 bases and J by 4 bases, 9 bases remained unmatched. The CDR3 is 14 amino acids. From germline, CDR1 is GTSNPN and CDR2 SVGIG (reference sequence). The CDR3 sequence: CACPSDRDYNEQFF. As DNA, the CDR3 is TGTGCCTGCCCGAGTGACAGGGATTACAATGAGCAGTTCTTC.

The chain recombines TRBV10-1 with TRBJ2-1; D might be TRBD2 (5 bases). Germline assignment: CDR1 WNHNN and CDR2 SYGVQD (reference sequence). The CDR3 spans 15 residues. V gave up 7 bases and J gave up 6 bases, with 19 bases separating them. CDR3 in DNA: TGCGCCAGCAATCCGGGGAGTGGGCCTTTCAATGAGCAGTTCTTC. Protein product: CASNPGSGPFNEQFF.

The chain has TRBV6-6 and TRBJ2-7, with 8 bases fitting TRBD2. Losses at the gene ends were 11 bases for V and 3 bases for J; bases not matched to a gene: 9. Germline V gene data show CDR1 as MNHNY and CDR2 as SVGAGI (reference sequence). The CDR3 totals 13 residues. The CDR3 coding sequence is TGTGCCGGCTTAGCGGGACGTGGCTACGAGCAGTACTTC. Translation gives CAGLAGRGYEQYF.

This clone has only one observation. The chain is built from TRBV6-5 and TRBJ2-3; the match to TRBD2 covers 8 bases. V gave up 6 bases and J gave up 1 base; unmatched junction bases: 6. The germline V gene encodes CDR1 MNHEY and CDR2 SVGAGI. The CDR3 consists of 15 residues. CDR3 in amino acids: CASSRAGVGTDTQYF. The CDR3 region has the DNA TGTGCCAGCAGCAGAGCGGGAGTCGGCACAGATACGCAGTATTTT.

This clone was found once. At one of its ends the junction is not consistent with the germline gene, which may arise from a read error. V is TRBV11-2 and J is TRBJ2-1, with 7 bases that match TRBD1. CDR3 size: 12 residues. Germline CDR1 and CDR2: SGHAT and FQNNGV. The CDR3 region has the DNA TGTGCCAGCAGCCTCCCCGGGCCTCAGGGGGTCTTC. Its protein product is CASSLPGPQGVF.

This chain links TRBV28 with TRBJ2-7; the match to TRBD2 covers 10 bases. The CDR3 length is 13 residues. CDR1 MDHEN and CDR2 SYDVKM come from the germline V gene. V was pared by 9 bases and J by 6 bases, with 8 bases of the junction left unmatched. The DNA of the CDR3 is TGTGCCAGTTTCGCGGGACTAGCGACCGAGCAGTACTTC. Residues: CASFAGLATEQYF.

The chain combines TRBV7-2 with TRBJ1-2; possible D gene TRBD1, 6 bases. V lost 0 bases, J lost 5 bases, and 13 bases lay in between. This CDR3 comprises 15 residues. The germline gives CDR1 SGHTA, CDR2 FQGNSA. For the CDR3, the DNA is TGTGCCAGCAGCTTAGCTTACGGACAGACTTATGGCTACACCTTC. Its translation: CASSLAYGQTYGYTF. The entire variable domain, with the rest obtained from reference TRBV7-2 and TRBJ1-2, is as follows: GAGVSQSPSNKVTEKGKDVELRCDPISGHTALYWYRQSLGQGLEFLIYFQGNSAPDKSGLPSDRFSAERTGGSVSTLTIQRTQQEDSAVYLCASSLAYGQTYGYTFGSGTRLTVV.

The V call is TRBV4-2, the J call TRBJ2-7; TRBD2 matches 8 bases. J was trimmed by 0 bases and V by 1 base; bases with no gene match: 2. Germline lookup yields CDR1 LGHNA and CDR2 YNFKEQ. The CDR3 runs to 15 residues. The CDR3 DNA reads as TGTGCCAGCAGCCAAGGTAGCGGGATCTCCTACGAGCAGTACTTC. Encoded protein: CASSQGSGISYEQYF.

V is TRBV12-5 and J is TRBJ2-1; 7 positions match TRBD2. Germline V CDR1 and CDR2: LGHNT, FRNRAP. The CDR3 contains 12 residues. The J segment lost 9 bases and the V segment lost 6 bases, leaving 5 bases of the junction unmatched. CDR3 DNA: TGTGCTAGTGGAACTAGCGTCTCTGAGCAGTTCTTC. It codes for CASGTSVSEQFF.

The J gene is TRBJ2-5, the V gene TRBV12-3 or TRBV12-4; the D gene is possibly TRBD2 (6 bases). CDR3 length equals 11 residues. Trimming took off 8 bases at V and 5 bases at J, with 9 bases between the two ends. CDR3 sequence (DNA): TGTGCCAGCGGCCTAGCGGAGACCCAGTACTTC. This sequence encodes CASGLAETQYF.

This sequence joins TRBV3-1 (or the pseudogene TRBV3-2) and TRBJ1-1; 8 positions agree with TRBD1. This CDR3 is built from 15 residues. Unmatched junction bases numbered 4, after V lost 3 bases and J lost 1 base. Germline V gene data show CDR1 as LGHDT and CDR2 as YNNKEL (reference sequence). The DNA of the CDR3 is TGTGCCAGCAGCCAGACAGGGGCCCCGAACACTGAAGCTTTCTTT. Its translation: CASSQTGAPNTEAFF.

The CDR3 protein is CSVQDSQETQYF. The CDR3 DNA sequence: TGCAGCGTTCAGGACAGCCAAGAGACCCAGTACTTC. J is TRBJ2-5 and V is TRBV29-1, with a tentative D call TRBD1 (6 bases). Trimming pared 5 bases from V and 1 base from J, leaving 8 bases between. Germline assignment: CDR1 SQVTM and CDR2 ANQGSEA. The CDR3 extends over 12 amino acids.

Comments on this clone: The junction differs from germline at one of its ends, possibly a read error. This chain connects TRBV7-7 to TRBJ2-5; perhaps TRBD1 as D (8 bases). This CDR3 has 15 residues. From germline, CDR1 is SSHAT and CDR2 FNYEAQ (reference sequence). The CDR3 DNA follows: TGTGCTAGCAGTCGTAATACAGGGGGGGGAGAGACCCAGTACTTC. Encoded protein: CASSRNTGGGETQYF.